The 6 T cell receptor beta chains below all came from one sample that was sequenced in a study of T cells in women clearing cervical HPV infection. Here immunoSEQ multiplex PCR was the method, and the copy in TCRdb shows in-frame clones only, minus some. The repertoire table contains about 40,000 clones. Material: blood buffy coat. These receptors originate from a woman aged 18-70 years with a cervical HPV16 infection that either progressed to CIN3+ or cleared (not recorded which).

Remarks on this clone: The CDR3 end is not reached by the read, which stops 3 residues before it; the germline J gene fills it in. The chain is built from TRBV7-9 and TRBJ2-3, with 8 positions matching TRBD1. There are 13 residues in the CDR3. CDR1 and CDR2 from the germline V gene are SEHNR and FQNEAQ (reference sequence). The CDR3 is CASSFQGAQPQYF. The covered CDR3 bases are TGTGCCAGCAGCTTCCAGGGGGCCCAGCCG. The full variable domain, in which reference TRBV7-9 and TRBJ2-3 provide the parts outside the CDR3, is DTGVSQNPRHKITKRGQNVTFRCDPISEHNRLYWYRQTLGQGPEFLTYFQNEAQLEKSRLLSDRFSAERPKGSFSTLEIQRTEQGDSAMYLCASSFQGAQPQYFGPGTRLTVL.

The CDR3 loop is CSARELADGRSYEQYF. CDR3 bases read: TGCAGTGCTAGAGAACTAGCCGACGGTCGCTCCTACGAG. The chain recombines TRBV20-1 with TRBJ2-7, with a possible D match to TRBD2 (6 bases). The read falls 3 residues short of the CDR3 end, and the missing part is taken from the germline J gene. The V end lost 0 bases, the J end lost 0 bases, and 15 bases lay between the germline ends. This CDR3 contains 16 residues. Germline V CDR1 and CDR2: DFQATT, SNEGSKA (reference sequence).

In the case of this clone: One end of the junction varies from germline; a read error may be responsible. The read ends 3 residues before the CDR3 terminus; that terminus is restored from the germline J gene. The rearrangement joins TRBV27 to TRBJ2-3; 8 bases line up with TRBD1. Germline lookup yields CDR1 MNHEY and CDR2 SMNVEV (reference sequence). This CDR3 is 15 amino acids long. The CDR3 loop reads CASSFRDRRAETQYF. Partial CDR3 DNA: TGTGCCAGCAGTTTTAGGGACAGGAGGGCAGAGACG.

Points on this clone: Sequencing ends 3 residues short of the CDR3 end; the germline J gene provides the rest. The V gene is TRBV30, the J gene TRBJ2-3; D might be TRBD1 (6 bases). Germline loops: CDR1 GTSNPN, CDR2 SVGIG (reference sequence). This CDR3 has 13 amino acids. The CDR3 reads CAWGRDIQETQYF. The part of the CDR3 DNA that was read is TGTGCCTGGGGCCGGGACATCCAAGAGACG.

Note on this clone: The read finishes 3 residues shy of the CDR3 end, and the germline J gene is used to complete it. This chain connects TRBV9 to TRBJ2-7; 13 bases line up with TRBD2. After removal of 4 bases from V and 4 bases from J, the junction contained 8 bases not matched to a gene. Germline CDR1 reads SGDLS; CDR2 reads YYNGEE. The CDR3 has 16 residues. The DNA read from the CDR3 is TGTGCCAGCAGCCCCACACTAGCGGGAGGGCGGTACGAG. Protein: CASSPTLAGGRYE. The full CDR3 reads CASSPTLAGGRYEQYF.

The sequenced part of the CDR3 DNA is TGTGCCAGCAGTCTAAGAAGGGGGCGCGGCTATGGT. It translates to CASSLRRGRGYG. The whole CDR3 protein reads CASSLRRGRGYGQYF. This chain links TRBV2 with TRBJ2-4, with 7 bases identical to TRBD1. With the read ending 3 residues before the CDR3 end, the germline J gene is used to fill in that end. This CDR3 has 15 amino acids. Germline V gene sequence: CDR1 SNHLY, CDR2 FYNNEI.